This TCR beta chain was sequenced in a study of T-cell memory formation after mild COVID-19. TCRdb independently ran MiXCR on the 5' RACE reads; one entry per CDR3 protein. The profile covers approximately 150,000 distinct CDR3 sequences, with roughly 15% appearing a single time and over 12% taken by the ten largest. CDR1 is DFQATT and CDR2 is SNEGSKA in the germline V gene (reference sequence). J gave up 2 bases and V 4 bases, and 6 bases lay outside the gene matches. This CDR3 has 14 residues. The chain employs TRBV20-1 and TRBJ2-7, with 9 bases identical to TRBD2. The clonotype was recovered from an adult woman who had mild COVID-19 (a few samples of this study predate the infection). Cell type and time point are not known. Sequencing was performed on PBMCs or a T cell subset sorted from them (not recorded which). As DNA, the CDR3 is TGCAGTGCTACTGGAATAGCGGGAGCCTACGAGCAGTACTTC. Its protein is CSATGIAGAYEQYF.